These 19 T cell receptor beta chains came from one sample sequenced in a study of vaccination and CD4 T cells after COVID-19 (dated by TCRdb to about 2022). These receptors have no identified antigens. According to the study, the label for this sample's treatment or condition signals: roughly 10-day PBMC culture with coronavirus spike peptide pools or control peptides (ViraFEST assay). The library relied on PCR. Instrument used: Illumina iSeq 100. At the Johns Hopkins FTIC core, DNA from the cultured CD4+ T cells underwent TCR sequencing with the Oncomine TCR Beta short-read assay. TCRdb reprocessed the public reads (quality trimming at Q25 with fastp, clone calling with MiXCR) and kept in-frame beta chains. Each entry merges the rows of one CDR3 protein and shows their most common DNA and genes. Here the sample has 15,000 to 20,000 distinct CDR3 sequences; just under 50% occur a single time. Of the sample, approximately 4.4% falls within the top ten clones.

The sample was CD4+ T cells from blood, cultured in vitro, taken before SARS-CoV-2 vaccination. The receptor source for this set is a human donor who had recovered from COVID-19.

The genes are TRBV9 and TRBJ1-5; the D gene is possibly TRBD1 (6 bases). Trimming removed 0 bases from V and 6 bases from J, with 10 bases in between. CDR1 and CDR2 from the germline V gene are SGDLS and YYNGEE. The CDR3 is made up of 14 amino acids. Here the CDR3 DNA reads TGTGCCAGCAGCGTAGAGGGGGGGAGTCAGCCCCAGCATTTT. It translates to CASSVEGGSQPQHF.

In its sample, this clonotype was seen a few times. This chain uses TRBV27 with TRBJ1-1; tentative D call: TRBD1 (5 bases). V lost 8 bases and J lost 7, with 17 bases in between. The length of the CDR3 is 13 residues. The V gene's germline CDR1 is MNHEY and CDR2 SMNVEV (reference sequence). The CDR3 coding sequence is TGTGCCAGCGGGGACGGAGACCGATTTGAAGCTTTCTTT. Translating it yields CASGDGDRFEAFF.

The J gene is TRBJ1-1, the V gene TRBV27, with D maybe TRBD1 (6 bases). CDR1 is MNHEY and CDR2 is SMNVEV in the germline V gene (reference sequence). V lost 6 bases, J lost 1 base, and 9 bases lay in between. There are 13 residues in the CDR3. The chain's CDR3 is CASSLRGNTEAFF. The DNA of the CDR3 is TGTGCCAGCAGCCTCAGGGGGAACACTGAAGCTTTCTTT.

This clonotype was seen a few times. J is TRBJ1-6 and V is TRBV7-2, with 9 nucleotides matching TRBD1. CDR1 is SGHTA, CDR2 FQGNSA, per germline. V was pared by 5 bases and J by 9 bases, with 8 bases of the junction left unmatched. This CDR3 is built from 15 residues. CDR3 sequence (DNA): TGTGCCAGCAGCCTCCGGACAGGGGAAGGTTCACCCCTCCACTTT. It specifies CASSLRTGEGSPLHF. Using reference TRBV7-2 and TRBJ1-6 for the parts outside the CDR3, the full variable domain is GAGVSQSPSNKVTEKGKDVELRCDPISGHTALYWYRQSLGQGLEFLIYFQGNSAPDKSGLPSDRFSAERTGGSVSTLTIQRTQQEDSAVYLCASSLRTGEGSPLHFGNGTRLTVT.

The V gene is TRBV7-8, the J gene TRBJ1-6; 7 bases agree with TRBD1. V gave up 7 bases and J gave up 7 bases; unmatched junction bases: 4. Germline V CDR1 and CDR2: SGHVS, FQNEAQ. The CDR3 loop spans 13 amino acids. The CDR3 region has the DNA TGTGCCAGCAACGACAGGGTCAATTCACCCCTCCACTTT. Amino acids: CASNDRVNSPLHF.

This clonotype has only one observation. One base away lies a much larger clone, so this may be a sequencing read error. This sequence joins TRBV11-2 and TRBJ2-7; TRBD2 aligns across 10 bases. The CDR3 totals 16 residues. From germline, CDR1 is SGHAT and CDR2 FQNNGV. CDR3 amino acids: CTSSQTASGGSYEQYF. The DNA of the CDR3 is TGTACCAGCAGCCAGACGGCTAGCGGGGGTTCCTACGAGCAGTACTTC. The variable domain in full, with the rest retrieved from reference TRBV11-2 and TRBJ2-7, is EAGVAQSPRYKIIEKRQSVAFWCNPISGHATLYWYQQILGQGPKLLIQFQNNGVVDDSQLPKDRFSAERLKGVDSTLKIQPAKLEDSAVYLCTSSQTASGGSYEQYFGPGTRLTVT.

J is TRBJ1-1 and V is TRBV7-2; TRBD1 matches 7 bases. CDR1 is SGHTA, CDR2 FQGNSA, per germline. With 3 bases clipped from V and 7 bases from J, the junction kept 11 bases outside the gene matches. CDR3 length: 15 amino acids. The CDR3, as DNA: TGTGCCAGCAGCTTGTCCCACAGGGGCGGGGGTGAAGCTTTCTTT. Translation gives CASSLSHRGGGEAFF.

The chain uses TRBV28 and TRBJ1-2; the D gene is possibly TRBD1 (5 bases). V was cut by 3 bases and J by 8 bases, with 13 bases left in between. Germline V lookup: CDR1 MDHEN, CDR2 SYDVKM. CDR3 length equals 13 residues. As DNA, the CDR3 is TGTGCCAGCAGTTTCCTCAGGGCGAGGGGCTACACCTTC. This sequence encodes CASSFLRARGYTF.

This clonotype was recorded a few times. V gene TRBV7-9 combines with J gene TRBJ1-2; D call uncertain. The CDR3 has 13 residues. V dropped 5 bases and J dropped 8 bases, with 15 bases sitting between them. From germline, CDR1 is SEHNR and CDR2 FQNEAQ (reference sequence). CDR3 DNA sequence: TGTGCCAGCAGCCCCGCGGGTCGGCGGGGCTACACCTTC. This gives the protein CASSPAGRRGYTF.

The chain combines TRBV18 with TRBJ1-2, with D perhaps TRBD1 (5 bases). Trimming shortened V by 3 bases and J by 2 bases, and 16 bases separated the two germline ends. The CDR3 runs to 16 residues. CDR1 KGHSH and CDR2 LQKENI come from the germline V gene. This CDR3 reads CASSPRGAGPNYGYTF. The CDR3 nucleotides read TGTGCCAGCTCACCCCGTGGGGCAGGGCCAAACTATGGCTACACCTTC.

This clonotype occurred a few times. The rearrangement links TRBV11-3 to TRBJ1-5; D unresolved. Trimming took off 1 base at V and 2 bases at J, with 9 bases between the two ends. Germline loops: CDR1 SGHNT, CDR2 YENEEA. The CDR3 spans 15 residues. The chain's CDR3 is CASSLGSGGNQPQHF. The CDR3 region has the DNA TGTGCCAGCAGCTTAGGGAGTGGCGGCAATCAGCCCCAGCATTTT.

This rearrangement joins TRBV6-1 to TRBJ2-7, with 9 bases identical to TRBD2. The CDR3 has 14 amino acids. J was trimmed by 6 bases and V by 6 bases; bases with no gene match: 9. The germline CDR1 and CDR2 sequences are MNHNS and SASEGT. Here the CDR3 reads CASSHSGREGEQYF. CDR3 in DNA: TGTGCCAGCAGCCATAGCGGGAGAGAAGGCGAGCAGTACTTC.

The chain uses TRBV6-5 and TRBJ2-7; D perhaps matches TRBD2 (7 bases). The CDR3 has 14 residues. V was trimmed by 0 bases and J by 5 bases, leaving 11 bases between them. Germline values: CDR1 MNHEY, CDR2 SVGAGI. The CDR3 DNA reads TGTGCCAGCAGTTACTCCCCGGGGGGCAACGAGCAGTACTTC. Translation: CASSYSPGGNEQYF.

The CDR3 is CARTAGRALHGYTF. The CDR3 nucleotides read TGCGCCAGGACCGCCGGCAGGGCGCTCCATGGCTACACCTTC. This chain joins TRBV10-1 and TRBJ1-2; tentatively, D is TRBD1 (5 bases). The germline gives CDR1 WNHNN, CDR2 SYGVQD (reference sequence). The ends were cut back, 9 bases at V and 6 bases at J, with 20 bases in the middle. The CDR3 has 14 residues.

V gene TRBV6-1 combines with J gene TRBJ2-5, with D possibly being TRBD2 (5 bases). CDR1 is MNHNS and CDR2 is SASEGT in the germline V gene. V lost 6 bases, J lost 5 bases, and 10 bases lay in between. There are 12 residues in the CDR3. CDR3 sequence: CASRDLQETQYF. As DNA, the CDR3 is TGTGCCAGCAGGGACTTGCAGGAGACCCAGTACTTC.

The chain has TRBV20-1 and TRBJ1-6; weak D call: TRBD1 (5 bases). The germline V gene encodes CDR1 DFQATT and CDR2 SNEGSKA (reference sequence). The CDR3 has 15 residues. V was shortened by 3 bases and J by 3 bases, with 12 bases between the two germline ends. CDR3 coding DNA: TGCAGTGCTAGGTTGGCAGGGATCTATAATTCACCCCTCCACTTT. It yields the protein CSARLAGIYNSPLHF.

The genes are TRBV7-9 and TRBJ1-1; no clear D gene. V shed 3 bases and J shed 4 bases, with 3 bases lying between them. CDR1 is SEHNR and CDR2 is FQNEAQ in the germline V gene (reference sequence). The CDR3 has 11 amino acids. CDR3 in DNA: TGTGCCAGCAGCTTTAGCACTGAAGCTTTCTTT. This gives the protein CASSFSTEAFF.

This chain joins TRBV27 and TRBJ2-1; 7 bases fit TRBD2. CDR1 and CDR2 from the germline V gene are MNHEY and SMNVEV (reference sequence). The junction had 12 bases not matched to a gene; V was cut back by 8 bases and J by 8 bases. The CDR3 has 14 amino acids. The CDR3 protein is CASRVRTGGYEQFF. The CDR3 DNA is TGTGCCAGCCGTGTGCGGACGGGGGGATATGAGCAGTTCTTC.

This clonotype was recorded a few times. The chain uses TRBV29-1 and TRBJ1-1; unclear D gene. Trimming stripped 5 bases from V and 8 bases from J, with 21 bases between. There are 14 residues in the CDR3. Looked up from germline, CDR1 is SQVTM and CDR2 is ANQGSEA. The CDR3 loop is CSVNPALNMHEAFF. The CDR3 DNA sequence: TGCAGCGTTAACCCAGCGTTAAACATGCACGAAGCTTTCTTT.